The 31 T cell receptor beta chains below come from one sample, sequenced in a study of T cell responses to AZD1222 COVID-19 vaccine. TCRdb keeps only in-frame clones here, not all; method: immunoSEQ multiplex PCR. In the table there are approximately 120,000 clones, approximately 90% of which are singletons. Material: peripheral blood, obtained on day 0 of AZD1222 vaccination. The receptors here all came from an adult in good health.

This clone came up once. The chain joins TRBV15 to TRBJ1-5; 8 nucleotides agree with TRBD1. V lost 6 bases and J lost 6; bases outside the gene matches: 10. Germline CDR1 reads LNHNV; CDR2 reads YYDKDF (reference sequence). The CDR3 covers 15 residues. CDR3 bases: TGTGCCACCAGGGGGACAGGCGGAGAAAGTCAGCCCCAGCATTTT. Its translation: CATRGTGGESQPQHF.

This chain joins TRBV10-1 and TRBJ2-2, with 9 positions matching TRBD1. Per germline, CDR1 WNHNN and CDR2 SYGVQD (reference sequence). There are 15 residues in the CDR3. The V and J ends lost 3 bases and 5 bases, in that order; junction bases with no gene match: 4. This CDR3 reads CASSEPGTGTGELFF. CDR3 nucleotide sequence: TGCGCCAGCAGTGAACCCGGGACAGGGACCGGGGAGCTGTTTTTT.

The chain uses TRBV29-1 and TRBJ1-2; D is perhaps TRBD1 (5 bases). The CDR3 extends over 13 amino acids. V shed 5 bases and J shed 6 bases, with 16 bases lying between them. The V gene's germline CDR1 is SQVTM and CDR2 ANQGSEA. CDR3 sequence: CSVTPQGANGYTF. CDR3 DNA: TGCAGCGTTACGCCCCAGGGCGCCAATGGCTACACCTTC.

The rearrangement links TRBV5-1 to TRBJ1-6; 8 nucleotides agree with TRBD1. Germline lookup yields CDR1 SGHRS and CDR2 YFSETQ. Germline trimming cut 2 bases from V and 10 bases from J; bases unmatched to any gene: 11. The CDR3 covers 16 residues. The CDR3: CASSLGQGLTGSPLHF. The CDR3, as DNA: TGCGCCAGCAGCTTAGGACAGGGATTGACGGGATCACCCCTCCACTTT.

CDR3 region: CAIRDRQGIEGYTF. The CDR3 DNA follows: TGTGCCATCAGAGACAGGCAGGGGATCGAGGGCTACACCTTC. The chain employs TRBV10-3 and TRBJ1-2; D is perhaps TRBD1 (6 bases). Per germline, CDR1 ENHRY and CDR2 SYGVKD. With 6 bases removed from V and 8 bases from J, the gap between germline ends came to 19 bases. The CDR3 extends over 14 amino acids.

The CDR3 sequence: CASSIGHNQPQHF. The CDR3 nucleotides read TGTGCCAGTAGTATCGGACACAATCAGCCCCAGCATTTT. V is TRBV19 and J is TRBJ1-5; maybe TRBD1 (5 bases). This CDR3 is built from 13 residues. The germline CDR1 and CDR2 sequences are LNHDA and SQIVND (reference sequence). V lost 3 bases and J lost 3, with 6 bases in between.

The V call is TRBV6-5, the J call TRBJ1-1; D not resolved. The CDR3 loop spans 12 amino acids. V lost 2 bases, J lost 0 bases, and 1 base lay in between. From germline, CDR1 is MNHEY and CDR2 SVGAGI. The CDR3 DNA follows: TGTGCCAGCAGTTACCTGAACACTGAAGCTTTCTTT. Encoded protein: CASSYLNTEAFF.

This chain links TRBV2 with TRBJ2-3, with 8 bases matching TRBD2. The CDR3 extends over 13 amino acids. Germline trimming cut 5 bases from V and 4 bases from J; bases unmatched to any gene: 2. Germline V CDR1 and CDR2: SNHLY, FYNNEI. The CDR3 loop reads CASSREGPDTQYF. As DNA, the CDR3 is TGTGCCAGCAGTCGGGAGGGCCCAGATACGCAGTATTTT.

The genes are TRBV2 and TRBJ2-7, with 9 positions matching TRBD1. In germline, CDR1 is SNHLY, CDR2 FYNNEI. V lost 6 bases, J lost 0 bases, and 12 bases stayed unmatched. CDR3 length: 17 residues. CDR3 region: CASRNPTGGLSSYEQYF. The CDR3 DNA sequence: TGTGCCAGCAGGAACCCAACAGGGGGCCTGAGCTCCTACGAGCAGTACTTC.

The chain joins TRBV24-1 to TRBJ2-3; D is undetermined. V shed 0 bases and J shed 3 bases, with 3 bases lying between them. Germline V gene data show CDR1 as KGHDR and CDR2 as SFDVKD. CDR3 length: 13 residues. The CDR3 DNA reads TGTGCCACCAGTGATTTGGGGACAGATACGCAGTATTTT. The encoded protein is CATSDLGTDTQYF.

The J gene is TRBJ2-3, the V gene TRBV7-2, with 12 positions matching TRBD2. The germline gives CDR1 SGHTA, CDR2 FQGNSA. The CDR3 is 15 residues long. The trim removed 8 bases at V and 4 bases at J, leaving 7 bases unmatched. This chain's CDR3 is CASGQLAGGPDTQYF. In DNA, the CDR3 is TGTGCCAGCGGCCAACTAGCGGGAGGCCCAGATACGCAGTATTTT.

The chain combines TRBV25-1 with TRBJ1-1; D might be TRBD1 (5 bases). Looked up from germline, CDR1 is MGHDK and CDR2 is SYGVNS. CDR3 size: 15 residues. The V and J ends lost 4 bases and 4 bases respectively, with 16 bases between them. CDR3 DNA: TGTGCCAGCAGTGTCCGCGGGGGGGTCCCCACTGAAGCTTTCTTT. It codes for CASSVRGGVPTEAFF.

The chain combines TRBV28 with TRBJ1-5, with D maybe TRBD1 (5 bases). The V end lost 5 bases, the J end lost 2 bases, and 13 bases lay between the germline ends. Germline CDR1 MDHEN, CDR2 SYDVKM. This CDR3 region has 15 residues. The CDR3 bases are TGTGCCAGCAGTCCGATCATAGGGGGCAATCAGCCCCAGCATTTT. It codes for CASSPIIGGNQPQHF.

The chain carries TRBV24-1 and TRBJ2-3; possibly TRBD1 or TRBD2 for D (5 bases each). The CDR3 spans 12 residues. V was pared by 7 bases and J by 4 bases, with 8 bases between. CDR1 KGHDR and CDR2 SFDVKD come from the germline V gene. Here the CDR3 reads CATSRGPDTQYF. As DNA, the CDR3 is TGTGCCACCAGCCGGGGCCCAGATACGCAGTATTTT.

This clone appeared a single time. This chain links TRBV11-1 with TRBJ2-7; D is possibly TRBD1 (6 bases). Germline CDR1 SGHAT, CDR2 FQDESV (reference sequence). Trimming removed 5 bases from V and 3 bases from J, with 14 bases in between. The CDR3 loop spans 14 amino acids. The CDR3 nucleotides are TGTGCCAGCAGCGTGAGGGGGAATTACTACGAGCAGTACTTC. This translates into CASSVRGNYYEQYF. Full variable domain (missing parts from reference TRBV11-1 and TRBJ2-7): EAEVAQSPRYKITEKSQAVAFWCDPISGHATLYWYRQILGQGPELLVQFQDESVVDDSQLPKDRFSAERLKGVDSTLKIQPAELGDSAMYLCASSVRGNYYEQYFGPGTRLTVT.

This clone has only a few counts. This chain uses TRBV2 with TRBJ2-7; TRBD1 agrees at 7 bases. There are 15 residues in the CDR3. V was pared by 4 bases and J by 5 bases, with 11 bases of the junction left unmatched. The V gene's germline CDR1 is SNHLY and CDR2 FYNNEI. CDR3 loop: CASSAGQIRRDEQYF. DNA of the CDR3: TGTGCCAGCAGTGCGGGACAGATTCGTCGGGACGAGCAGTACTTC.

The chain has TRBV11-1 and TRBJ1-1; unclear D gene. Trimming shortened V by 1 base and J by 1 base, and 7 bases separated the two germline ends. The length of the CDR3 is 14 residues. CDR1 is SGHAT and CDR2 is FQDESV in the germline V gene (reference sequence). This CDR3 is CASSLDTANTEAFF. In DNA form, the CDR3 reads TGTGCCAGCAGCTTAGATACGGCGAACACTGAAGCTTTCTTT.

The chain combines TRBV28 with TRBJ1-4, with D uncertain. V was pared by 2 bases and J by 8 bases, with 12 bases between. Germline values: CDR1 MDHEN, CDR2 SYDVKM. This CDR3 spans 14 amino acids. DNA for the CDR3: TGTGCCAGCAGTTTAACCGATGGCTCCGAAAAACTGTTTTTT. Amino acids: CASSLTDGSEKLFF.

V is TRBV28 and J is TRBJ1-5; maybe TRBD1 (5 bases). Germline lookup yields CDR1 MDHEN and CDR2 SYDVKM. The V and J ends lost 3 bases and 11 bases respectively, with 8 bases between them. The CDR3 extends over 11 amino acids. CDR3 nucleotide sequence: TGTGCCAGCAGTTTGGGGGTGGCCCAGCATTTT. Encoded protein: CASSLGVAQHF.

The V call is TRBV12-5, the J call TRBJ2-1, with D maybe TRBD2 (7 bases). The germline CDR1 and CDR2 sequences are LGHNT and FRNRAP. Trimming pared 10 bases from V and 7 bases from J, leaving 17 bases between. This CDR3 has 13 residues. The CDR3 reads CATLEGGGNEQFF. CDR3 coding DNA: TGTGCTACCCTCGAGGGGGGAGGGAATGAGCAGTTCTTC.

The V and J genes are TRBV28 and TRBJ2-7; 11 positions match TRBD1. The CDR3 runs to 14 residues. Germline trimming cut 8 bases from V and 6 bases from J; bases unmatched to any gene: 9. Germline V gene data show CDR1 as MDHEN and CDR2 as SYDVKM. CDR3 region: CASYSGTGGVEQYF. The CDR3 nucleotides read TGTGCCAGCTACTCCGGGACAGGGGGGGTCGAGCAGTACTTC.

The V gene is TRBV3-1 (or the pseudogene TRBV3-2), the J gene TRBJ2-1, with 10 bases that match TRBD2. The germline gives CDR1 LGHDT, CDR2 YNNKEL (reference sequence). With 0 bases clipped from V and 5 bases from J, the junction kept 13 bases outside the gene matches. The CDR3 totals 19 residues. The DNA for the CDR3 is TGTGCCAGCAGCCAAGAATACGGACTAGCGGCCGAGCTGAACAATGAGCAGTTCTTC. Protein sequence: CASSQEYGLAAELNNEQFF.

This clone was observed once. The rearrangement uses TRBV7-9 and TRBJ1-2; the match to TRBD1 covers 8 bases. The CDR3 has 13 amino acids. V shed 5 bases, J shed 8 bases, and the junction held 7 bases outside the gene matches. CDR1 and CDR2 (germline): SEHNR, FQNEAQ (reference sequence). This CDR3 reads CASSIGQGKGYTF. Written as DNA, the CDR3 is TGTGCCAGCAGCATCGGACAGGGCAAGGGCTACACCTTC.

The gene calls are TRBV5-4 and TRBJ2-7, with 8 nucleotides matching TRBD2. This CDR3 has 14 amino acids. CDR1 and CDR2 (germline): SGHNT, YYREEE (reference sequence). Trimming removed 5 bases from V and 8 bases from J; junction bases left unmatched: 12. The CDR3 coding sequence is TGTGCCAGCAGTTTCCCGAGCGGGAGCGGGCAGCAGTACTTC. This gives the protein CASSFPSGSGQQYF.

The rearrangement joins TRBV18 to TRBJ2-7; 8 bases are shared with TRBD1. The germline V gene has CDR1 KGHSH and CDR2 LQKENI. V shed 1 base and J 4 bases; nucleotides not matched to a gene: 6. The length of the CDR3 is 15 residues. Written as DNA, the CDR3 is TGTGCCAGCTCACCACACAAGGACAGGGAATACGAGCAGTACTTC. Translated: CASSPHKDREYEQYF.

The genes are TRBV6-5 and TRBJ1-2; 7 nucleotides match TRBD1. The germline gives CDR1 MNHEY, CDR2 SVGAGI. CDR3 size: 15 residues. Unmatched junction bases numbered 7, after V lost 4 bases and J lost 2 bases. CDR3 DNA sequence: TGTGCCAGCAGTTCTGGGACAGCCGACAACTATGGCTACACCTTC. It translates to CASSSGTADNYGYTF.

CDR3 sequence reads: CASKLRRGRDNQPQHF. The CDR3 DNA reads TGTGCCAGCAAACTCAGGAGGGGGCGGGACAATCAGCCCCAGCATTTT. The V gene is TRBV7-2, the J gene TRBJ1-5; 7 bases fit TRBD1. Germline CDR1 is SGHTA and CDR2 is FQGNSA. The CDR3 has 16 amino acids. V was clipped by 7 bases and J by 3 bases; unmatched bases: 12.

The chain has TRBV9 and TRBJ2-3; 16 bases are shared with TRBD2. The ends lost 0 bases at V and 5 bases at J; junction bases unmatched: 6. CDR3 length equals 18 residues. The germline V gene encodes CDR1 SGDLS and CDR2 YYNGEE. CDR3 sequence: CASSVAMGLAGGEDTQYF. CDR3 DNA: TGTGCCAGCAGCGTAGCTATGGGACTAGCGGGGGGGGAAGATACGCAGTATTTT.

This clone came up a few times. V and J are TRBV28 and TRBJ2-7, with 8 nucleotides matching TRBD1. V shed 6 bases, J shed 4 bases, and the junction held 2 bases outside the gene matches. Germline V CDR1 and CDR2: MDHEN, SYDVKM. This CDR3 contains 12 residues. This chain's CDR3 is CASRYRGYEQYF. The CDR3 DNA follows: TGTGCCAGCAGGTACAGGGGGTACGAGCAGTACTTC. Combining the CDR3 with reference TRBV28 and TRBJ2-7 gives the whole variable domain DVKVTQSSRYLVKRTGEKVFLECVQDMDHENMFWYRQDPGLGLRLIYFSYDVKMKEKGDIPEGYSVSREKKERFSLILESASTNQTSMYLCASRYRGYEQYFGPGTRLTVT.

The J gene is TRBJ1-5, the V gene TRBV27; 7 bases line up with TRBD1. CDR3 length: 17 amino acids. Germline-derived CDR1 and CDR2 are MNHEY and SMNVEV (reference sequence). V was pared by 6 bases and J by 0 bases, with 11 bases of the junction left unmatched. The CDR3 loop reads CASSSGDSPYSNQPQHF. As DNA, the CDR3 is TGTGCCAGCAGCTCCGGGGACAGCCCGTATAGCAATCAGCCCCAGCATTTT.

V and J are TRBV27 and TRBJ2-1, with D possibly being TRBD1 (6 bases). CDR1 is MNHEY, CDR2 SMNVEV, per germline (reference sequence). The CDR3 extends over 16 amino acids. V dropped 5 bases and J dropped 1 base, with 15 bases sitting between them. The CDR3 protein is CASSARLGGSYNEQFF. CDR3 DNA sequence: TGTGCCAGCAGTGCGCGTCTAGGGGGTTCCTACAATGAGCAGTTCTTC.